The sequence of this T cell receptor (beta chain) was determined in a study of technical replicates of blood from a few donors. The table came from immunoSEQ multiplex PCR; TCRdb's copy has only in-frame clones and leaves some out. The sample shows tens of thousands of clones, around 94% of them seen only once. Germline-derived CDR1 and CDR2 are SGHTA and FQGNSA. Trimming shortened V by 1 base and J by 0 bases, and 13 bases separated the two germline ends. The CDR3 runs 16 residues. The chain has TRBV7-2 and TRBJ2-7; a weak D match, TRBD2 (5 bases). This TCR derives from a human donor in good health. Sequences were obtained from T cells isolated from PBMCs. For the CDR3, the DNA is TGTGCCAGCAGCTTAGGTTCAGGAGGTGACTCCTACGAGCAGTACTTC. This encodes CASSLGSGGDSYEQYF.